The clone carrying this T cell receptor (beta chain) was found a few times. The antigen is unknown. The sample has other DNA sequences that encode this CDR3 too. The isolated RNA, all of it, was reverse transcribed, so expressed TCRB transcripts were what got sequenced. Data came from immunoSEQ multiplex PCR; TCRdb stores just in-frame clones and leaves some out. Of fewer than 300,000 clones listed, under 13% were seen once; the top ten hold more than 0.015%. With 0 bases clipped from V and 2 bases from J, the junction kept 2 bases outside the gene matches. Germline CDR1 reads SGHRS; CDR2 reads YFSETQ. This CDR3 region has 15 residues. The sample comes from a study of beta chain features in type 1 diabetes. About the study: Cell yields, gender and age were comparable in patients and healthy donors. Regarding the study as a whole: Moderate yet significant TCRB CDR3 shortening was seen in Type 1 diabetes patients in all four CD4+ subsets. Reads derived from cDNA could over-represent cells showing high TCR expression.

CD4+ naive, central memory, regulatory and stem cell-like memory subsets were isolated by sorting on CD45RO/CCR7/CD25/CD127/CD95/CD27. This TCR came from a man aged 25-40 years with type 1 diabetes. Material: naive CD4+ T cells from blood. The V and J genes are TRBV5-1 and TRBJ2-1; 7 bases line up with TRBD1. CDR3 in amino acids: CASSLDQGAYNEQFF. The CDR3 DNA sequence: TGCGCCAGCAGCTTGGATCAGGGGGCCTACAATGAGCAGTTCTTC.